This T cell receptor (beta chain) emerged from a study of technical replicates of blood from a handful of donors. Profiled with immunoSEQ multiplex PCR; TCRdb holds only in-frame clones, not every one. This table holds more than 65,000 clones, around 94% found once. CDR1 is SGHNT and CDR2 is YENEEA in the germline V gene. There are 16 residues in the CDR3. V dropped 5 bases and J dropped 1; count of bases not matched to a gene: 11. Source material: T cells isolated from PBMCs. This receptor was obtained from a human donor in good health. This chain uses TRBV11-3 with TRBJ2-7; 7 bases align to TRBD1. The CDR3 sequence is CASSARQGSLSYEQYF. CDR3 bases: TGTGCCAGCAGCGCACGACAGGGATCATTATCCTACGAGCAGTACTTC.